The table lists the clone carrying this T cell receptor beta chain with a count of one. Its antigen is unknown. Splitting the CD4+ cells yielded a CD45RA+ naive subset and a CD45RA-negative memory subset. These data are taken from a study of shared clonotypes between healthy human individuals. Study-wide background: The people who gave samples were two women and a few men aged 18 to 49. Findings of the study overall: What limited the represented genetic and exposure-history diversity was the small number of donors. When compared with the clonotypes that were shared by all four sorted-subset donors, the non-shared clonotypes turned out to have lower generation probabilities.

The CDR3 loop spans 18 amino acids. Trimming stripped 2 bases from V and 8 bases from J, with 22 bases between. Germline CDR1 and CDR2: MRHNA and SNTAGT. Data came from immunoSEQ multiplex PCR; TCRdb stores just in-frame clones and leaves some out. The sample shows roughly 2 million clones, over 85% of them seen only once. The sample was naive CD4+ T cells sorted from blood. Specified subset: CD45RA+ positively selected. The TCR was taken from a man in his late teens or twenties in good health. The chain carries TRBV6-4 and TRBJ1-6; weak D call: TRBD1 (6 bases). The DNA of the CDR3 is TGTGCCAGCAGTGACCCCGATCCTGAGGGGGACGCGGATTCACCCCTCCACTTT. Translated: CASSDPDPEGDADSPLHF.